This T cell receptor (beta chain) stems from a study of blood T cell repertoires in COVID-19. Study in general: Italy, Spain and the United States were the sources of the convalescent and acute COVID-19 samples. PBMCs, B-cell-depleted T cells, or T cells provided the cDNA or gDNA that made up the material.

Original data processing: By means of reference gene primer amplification, nucleated cell counts were estimated. TCRdb's copy holds only in-frame clones and misses some; the assay was immunoSEQ multiplex PCR. Clone size and the V and J calls come from that table; the DNA yielded D and trimming. The sample holds around 200,000 clones; around four fifths are singletons and the top ten take roughly 2.8%. Germline values: CDR1 SGDLS, CDR2 YYNGEE. The CDR3 totals 13 residues. V lost 4 bases to trimming and J lost 2 bases, with 9 bases between them. This sequence joins TRBV9 and TRBJ1-2, with D unclear. This receptor was identified in a man aged 50 or older with active or convalescent COVID-19. Sequencing was performed on peripheral blood. CDR3 sequence: CASSPGGNYGYTF. CDR3 sequence (DNA): TGTGCCAGCAGCCCTGGAGGGAACTATGGCTACACCTTC. Full variable domain (outside the CDR3, taken from reference TRBV9 and TRBJ1-2): DSGVTQTPKHLITATGQRVTLRCSPRSGDLSVYWYQQSLDQGLQFLIQYYNGEERAKGNILERFSAQQFPDLHSELNLSSLELGDSALYFCASSPGGNYGYTFGSGTRLTVV.